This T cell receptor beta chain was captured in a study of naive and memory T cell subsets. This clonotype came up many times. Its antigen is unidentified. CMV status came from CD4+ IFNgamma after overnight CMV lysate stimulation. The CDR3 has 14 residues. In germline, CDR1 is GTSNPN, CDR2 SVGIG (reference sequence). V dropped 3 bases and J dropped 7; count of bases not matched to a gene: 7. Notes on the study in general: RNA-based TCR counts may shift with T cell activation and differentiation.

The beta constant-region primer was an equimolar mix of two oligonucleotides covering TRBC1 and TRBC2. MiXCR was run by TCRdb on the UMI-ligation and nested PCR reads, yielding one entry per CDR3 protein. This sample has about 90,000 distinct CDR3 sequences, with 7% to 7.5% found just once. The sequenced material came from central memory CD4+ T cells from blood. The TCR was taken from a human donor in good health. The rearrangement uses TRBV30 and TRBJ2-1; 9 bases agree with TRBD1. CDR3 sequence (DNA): TGTGCCTGGAGCGAGGGGACAGGGCTGAATGAGCAGTTCTTC. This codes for CAWSEGTGLNEQFF.